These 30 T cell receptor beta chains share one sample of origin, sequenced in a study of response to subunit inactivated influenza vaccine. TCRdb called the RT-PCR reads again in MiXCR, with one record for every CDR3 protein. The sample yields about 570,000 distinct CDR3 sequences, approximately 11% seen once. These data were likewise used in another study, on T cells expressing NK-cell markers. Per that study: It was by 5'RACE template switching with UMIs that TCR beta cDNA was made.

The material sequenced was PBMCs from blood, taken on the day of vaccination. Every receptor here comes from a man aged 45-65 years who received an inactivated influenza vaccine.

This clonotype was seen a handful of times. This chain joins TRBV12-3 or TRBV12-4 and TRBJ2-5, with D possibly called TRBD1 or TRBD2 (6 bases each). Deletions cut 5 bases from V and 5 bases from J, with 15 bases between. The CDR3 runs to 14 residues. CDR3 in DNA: TGTGCCAGCAGTAACAACCACGGGGGCGAGACCCAGTACTTC. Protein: CASSNNHGGETQYF.

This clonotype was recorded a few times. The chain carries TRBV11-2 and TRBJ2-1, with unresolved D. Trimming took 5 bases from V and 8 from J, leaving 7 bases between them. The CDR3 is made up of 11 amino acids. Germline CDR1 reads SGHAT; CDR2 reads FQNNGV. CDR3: CASSPSYEQFF. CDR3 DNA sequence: TGTGCCAGCAGCCCGTCTTATGAGCAGTTCTTC.

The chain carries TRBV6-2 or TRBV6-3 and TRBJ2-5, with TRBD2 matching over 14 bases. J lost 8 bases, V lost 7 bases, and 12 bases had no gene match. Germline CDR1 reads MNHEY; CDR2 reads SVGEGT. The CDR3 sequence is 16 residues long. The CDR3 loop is CASTSGLAGEGDTQYF. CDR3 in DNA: TGTGCCAGCACCTCGGGACTAGCGGGAGAGGGGGATACCCAGTACTTC.

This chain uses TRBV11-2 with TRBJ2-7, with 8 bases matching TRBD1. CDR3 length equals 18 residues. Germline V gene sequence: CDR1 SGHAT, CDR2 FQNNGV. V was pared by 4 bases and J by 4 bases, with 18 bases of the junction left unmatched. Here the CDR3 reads CASSSLARTGSLLYEQYF. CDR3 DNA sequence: TGTGCCAGCAGCTCCTTAGCCCGGACAGGGAGTTTGTTGTACGAGCAGTACTTC.

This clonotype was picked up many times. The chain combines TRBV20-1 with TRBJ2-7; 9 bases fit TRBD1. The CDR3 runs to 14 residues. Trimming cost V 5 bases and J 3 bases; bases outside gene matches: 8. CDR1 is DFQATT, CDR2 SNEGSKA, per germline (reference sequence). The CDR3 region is CSAYPGTGHYEQYF. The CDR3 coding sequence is TGCAGTGCTTACCCCGGGACAGGGCACTACGAGCAGTACTTC.

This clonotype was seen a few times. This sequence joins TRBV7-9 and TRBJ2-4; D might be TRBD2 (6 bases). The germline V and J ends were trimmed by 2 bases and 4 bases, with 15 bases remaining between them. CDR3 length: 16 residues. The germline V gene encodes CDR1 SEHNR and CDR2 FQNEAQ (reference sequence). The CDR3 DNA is TGTGCCAGCAGCTTAAACCTCGCGGGGAGAAAAAACATTCAGTACTTC. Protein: CASSLNLAGRKNIQYF.

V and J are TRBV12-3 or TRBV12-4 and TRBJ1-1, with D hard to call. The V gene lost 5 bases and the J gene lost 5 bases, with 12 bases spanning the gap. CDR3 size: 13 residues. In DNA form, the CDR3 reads TGTGCCAGCAGTAATATTGGGCGAACTGAAGCTTTCTTT. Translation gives CASSNIGRTEAFF.

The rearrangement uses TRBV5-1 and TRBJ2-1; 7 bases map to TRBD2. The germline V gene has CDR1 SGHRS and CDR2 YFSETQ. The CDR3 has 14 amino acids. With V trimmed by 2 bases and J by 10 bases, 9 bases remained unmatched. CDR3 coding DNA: TGCGCCAGCAGCTTACCGGGGAGCGGGAACGAGCAGTTCTTC. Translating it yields CASSLPGSGNEQFF.

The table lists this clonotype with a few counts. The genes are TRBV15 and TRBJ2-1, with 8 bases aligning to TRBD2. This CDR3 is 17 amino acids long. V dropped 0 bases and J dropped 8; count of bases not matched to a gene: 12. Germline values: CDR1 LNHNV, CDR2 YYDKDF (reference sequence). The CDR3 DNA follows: TGTGCCACCAGCAGAGATTTAATCAGCGGGGGTAGCGATGAGCAGTTCTTC. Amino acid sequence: CATSRDLISGGSDEQFF.

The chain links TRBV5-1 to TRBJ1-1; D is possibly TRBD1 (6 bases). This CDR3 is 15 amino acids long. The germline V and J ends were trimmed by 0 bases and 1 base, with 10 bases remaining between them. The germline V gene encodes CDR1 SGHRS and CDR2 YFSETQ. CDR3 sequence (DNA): TGCGCCAGCAGCTTGGGGGGGCCGGAGAACACTGAAGCTTTCTTT. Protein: CASSLGGPENTEAFF.

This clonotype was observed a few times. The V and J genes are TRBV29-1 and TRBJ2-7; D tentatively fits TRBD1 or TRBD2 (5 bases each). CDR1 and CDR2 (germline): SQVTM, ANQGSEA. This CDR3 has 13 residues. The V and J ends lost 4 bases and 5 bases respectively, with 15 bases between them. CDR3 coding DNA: TGCAGCGTTGTGGGGGTAGCAGGGAACGAGCAGTACTTC. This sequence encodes CSVVGVAGNEQYF.

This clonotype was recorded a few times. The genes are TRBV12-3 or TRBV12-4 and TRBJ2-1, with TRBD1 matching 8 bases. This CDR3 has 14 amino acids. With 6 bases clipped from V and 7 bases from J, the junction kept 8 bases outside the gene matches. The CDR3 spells CASSLGQVWNEQFF. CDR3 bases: TGTGCCAGCAGCCTGGGACAGGTTTGGAATGAGCAGTTCTTC.

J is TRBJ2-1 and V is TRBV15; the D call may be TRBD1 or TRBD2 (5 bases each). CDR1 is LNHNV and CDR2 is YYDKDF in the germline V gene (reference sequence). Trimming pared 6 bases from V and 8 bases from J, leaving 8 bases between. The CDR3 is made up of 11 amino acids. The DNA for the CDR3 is TGTGCCACCAGGGGGGTAGATGAGCAGTTCTTC. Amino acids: CATRGVDEQFF.

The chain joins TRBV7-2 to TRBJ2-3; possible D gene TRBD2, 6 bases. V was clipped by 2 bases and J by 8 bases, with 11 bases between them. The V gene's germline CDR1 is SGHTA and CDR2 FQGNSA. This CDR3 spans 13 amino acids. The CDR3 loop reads CASSLLHGGTQYF. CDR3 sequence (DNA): TGTGCCAGCAGCTTACTCCACGGGGGTACGCAGTATTTT.

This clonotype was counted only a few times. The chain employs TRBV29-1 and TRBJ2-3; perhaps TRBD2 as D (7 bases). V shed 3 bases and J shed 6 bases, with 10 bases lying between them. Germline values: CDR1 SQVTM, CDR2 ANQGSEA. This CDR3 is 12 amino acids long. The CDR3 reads CSVEEGGDTQYF. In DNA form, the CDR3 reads TGCAGCGTTGAGGAGGGGGGGGATACGCAGTATTTT.

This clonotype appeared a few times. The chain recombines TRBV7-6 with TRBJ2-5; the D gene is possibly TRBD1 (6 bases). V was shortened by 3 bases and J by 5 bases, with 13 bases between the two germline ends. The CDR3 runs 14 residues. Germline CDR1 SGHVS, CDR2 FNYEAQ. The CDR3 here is CASSFGQYAETQYF. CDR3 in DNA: TGTGCCAGCAGCTTCGGACAGTACGCTGAGACCCAGTACTTC.

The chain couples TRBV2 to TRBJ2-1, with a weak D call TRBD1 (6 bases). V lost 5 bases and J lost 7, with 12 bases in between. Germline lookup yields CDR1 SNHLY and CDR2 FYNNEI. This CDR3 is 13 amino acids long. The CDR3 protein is CASSSAGVNEQFF. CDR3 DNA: TGTGCCAGCAGTTCGGCAGGGGTTAATGAGCAGTTCTTC. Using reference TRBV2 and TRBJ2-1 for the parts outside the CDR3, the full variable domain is EPEVTQTPSHQVTQMGQEVILRCVPISNHLYFYWYRQILGQKVEFLVSFYNNEISEKSEIFDDQFSVERPDGSNFTLKIRSTKLEDSAMYFCASSSAGVNEQFFGPGTRLTVL.

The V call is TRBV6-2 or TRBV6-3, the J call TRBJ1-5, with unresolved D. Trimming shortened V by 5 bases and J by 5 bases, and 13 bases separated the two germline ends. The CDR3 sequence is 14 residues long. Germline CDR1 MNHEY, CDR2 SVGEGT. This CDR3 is CASSPPGPHQPQHF. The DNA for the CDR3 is TGTGCCAGCAGTCCCCCTGGGCCCCATCAGCCCCAGCATTTT.

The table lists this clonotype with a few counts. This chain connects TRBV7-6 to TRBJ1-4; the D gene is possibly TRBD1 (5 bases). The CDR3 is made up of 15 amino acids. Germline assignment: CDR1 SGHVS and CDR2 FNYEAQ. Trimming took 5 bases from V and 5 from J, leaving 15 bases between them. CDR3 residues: CASSQGVFTNEKLFF. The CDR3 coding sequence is TGTGCCAGCAGCCAGGGCGTGTTTACCAATGAAAAACTGTTTTTT. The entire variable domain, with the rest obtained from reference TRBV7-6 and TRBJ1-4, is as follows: GAGVSQSPRYKVTKRGQDVALRCDPISGHVSLYWYRQALGQGPEFLTYFNYEAQQDKSGLPNDRFSAERPEGSISTLTIQRTEQRDSAMYRCASSQGVFTNEKLFFGSGTQLSVL.

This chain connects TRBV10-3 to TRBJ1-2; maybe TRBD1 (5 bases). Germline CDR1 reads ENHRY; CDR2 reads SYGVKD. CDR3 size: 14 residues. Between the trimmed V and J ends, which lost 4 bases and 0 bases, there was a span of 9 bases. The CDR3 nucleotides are TGTGCCATCAGTGGACAGCAAGCTAACTATGGCTACACCTTC. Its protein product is CAISGQQANYGYTF.

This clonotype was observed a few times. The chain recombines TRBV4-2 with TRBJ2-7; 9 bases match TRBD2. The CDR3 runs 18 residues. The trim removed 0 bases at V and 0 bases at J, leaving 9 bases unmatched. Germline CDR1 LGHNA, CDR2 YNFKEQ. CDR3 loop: CASSQDLSSGALSYEQYF. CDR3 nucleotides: TGTGCCAGCAGCCAAGATCTGTCTAGCGGGGCCCTCTCCTACGAGCAGTACTTC.

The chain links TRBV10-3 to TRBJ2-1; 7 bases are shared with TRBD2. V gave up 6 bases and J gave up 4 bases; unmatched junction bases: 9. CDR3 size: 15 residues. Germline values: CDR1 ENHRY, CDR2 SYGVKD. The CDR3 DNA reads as TGTGCCATCAGAACCGGGACTACCCCGTACAATGAGCAGTTCTTC. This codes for CAIRTGTTPYNEQFF.

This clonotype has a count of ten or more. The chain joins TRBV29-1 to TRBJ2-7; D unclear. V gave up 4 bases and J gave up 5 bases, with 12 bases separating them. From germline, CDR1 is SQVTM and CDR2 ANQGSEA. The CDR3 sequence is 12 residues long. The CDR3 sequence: CSVGTRMNEQYF. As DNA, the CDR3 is TGCAGCGTTGGGACCCGAATGAACGAGCAGTACTTC.

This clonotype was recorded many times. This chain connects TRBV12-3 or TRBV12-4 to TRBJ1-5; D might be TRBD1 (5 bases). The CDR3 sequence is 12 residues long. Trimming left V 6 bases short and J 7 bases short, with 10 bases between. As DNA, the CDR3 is TGTGCCAGCAGGTCAGGGTACCAGCCCCAGCATTTT. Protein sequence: CASRSGYQPQHF.

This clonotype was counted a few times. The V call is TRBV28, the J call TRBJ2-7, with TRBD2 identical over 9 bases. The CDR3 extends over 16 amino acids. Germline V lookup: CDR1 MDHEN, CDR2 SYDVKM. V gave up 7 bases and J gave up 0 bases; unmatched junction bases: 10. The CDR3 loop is CASTSSSGISSYEQYF. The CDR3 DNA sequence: TGTGCCAGCACCTCATCTAGCGGGATAAGCTCCTACGAGCAGTACTTC.

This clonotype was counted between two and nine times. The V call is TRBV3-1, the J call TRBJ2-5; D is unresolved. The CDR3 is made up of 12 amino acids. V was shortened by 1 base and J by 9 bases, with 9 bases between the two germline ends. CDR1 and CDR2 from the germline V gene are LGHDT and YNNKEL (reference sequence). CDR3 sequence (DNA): TGTGCCAGCAGCCAAGCCACTCCCCCCCAGTACTTC. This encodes CASSQATPPQYF.

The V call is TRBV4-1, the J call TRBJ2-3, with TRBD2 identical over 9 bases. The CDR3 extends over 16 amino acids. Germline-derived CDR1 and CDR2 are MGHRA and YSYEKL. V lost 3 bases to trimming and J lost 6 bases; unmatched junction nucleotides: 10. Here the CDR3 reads CASSQRTSVMEDTQYF. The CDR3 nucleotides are TGCGCCAGCAGCCAGCGGACTAGCGTCATGGAGGATACGCAGTATTTT.

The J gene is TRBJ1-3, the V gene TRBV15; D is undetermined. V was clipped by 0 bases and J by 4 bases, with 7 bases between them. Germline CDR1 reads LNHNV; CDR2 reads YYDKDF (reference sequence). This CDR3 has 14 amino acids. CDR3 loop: CATSREVKGNTIYF. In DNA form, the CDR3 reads TGTGCCACCAGCAGAGAGGTGAAGGGAAACACCATATATTTT.

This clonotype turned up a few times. The CDR3 region is CAWNSHGGNQPQHF. CDR3 nucleotide sequence: TGTGCCTGGAACTCTCATGGGGGTAATCAGCCCCAGCATTTT. The chain uses TRBV30 and TRBJ1-5; D is perhaps TRBD1 (5 bases). The V gene lost 4 bases and the J gene lost 4 bases, with 14 bases spanning the gap. The CDR3 has 14 residues. Looked up from germline, CDR1 is GTSNPN and CDR2 is SVGIG (reference sequence).

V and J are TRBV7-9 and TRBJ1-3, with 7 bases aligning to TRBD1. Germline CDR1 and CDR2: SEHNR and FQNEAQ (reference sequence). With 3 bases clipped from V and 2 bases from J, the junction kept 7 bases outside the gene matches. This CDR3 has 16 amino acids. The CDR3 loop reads CASSLRDSPAGNTIYF. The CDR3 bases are TGTGCCAGCAGCTTGCGGGACAGCCCAGCTGGAAACACCATATATTTT.